The 16 T cell receptor beta chains listed next were all sequenced from one sample in a study of blood T cell repertoires in COVID-19. Using immunoSEQ multiplex PCR, the repertoire was profiled, and TCRdb retains in-frame clones only, with some absent. Of 200,000 to 250,000 clones in the sample, around nine tenths were seen once. The sample comprised peripheral blood. All receptors come from a man in his sixties who had recovered from COVID-19.

This clone has more than one count but fewer than ten. The chain couples TRBV4-1 to TRBJ1-5, with 8 bases aligning to TRBD1. Trimming took 1 base from V and 4 from J; bases not matched to a gene: 3. The length of the CDR3 is 15 residues. CDR1 and CDR2 from the germline V gene are MGHRA and YSYEKL. The CDR3 reads CASSQVRGRNQPQHF. CDR3 coding DNA: TGCGCCAGCAGCCAAGTCAGGGGGCGTAATCAGCCCCAGCATTTT.

This chain links TRBV14 with TRBJ2-1; 10 bases are shared with TRBD2. Losses at the gene ends were 2 bases for V and 7 bases for J; bases not matched to a gene: 5. Germline-derived CDR1 and CDR2 are SGHDN and FVKESK. This CDR3 is 15 amino acids long. The DNA for the CDR3 is TGTGCCAGCAGCCAACTAGCGGGAGCTGGAAATGAGCAGTTCTTC. Protein product: CASSQLAGAGNEQFF.

J is TRBJ2-7 and V is TRBV5-1; D not resolved. Germline loops: CDR1 SGHRS, CDR2 YFSETQ. V lost 0 bases and J lost 6, with 13 bases in between. CDR3 length equals 14 residues. The CDR3 reads CASSLEAPAVEQYF. CDR3 nucleotides: TGCGCCAGCAGCTTGGAGGCGCCCGCGGTCGAGCAGTACTTC.

The chain is built from TRBV10-3 and TRBJ2-2; no reliable D call. This CDR3 is 15 amino acids long. V was cut by 3 bases and J by 3 bases, with 11 bases left in between. The V gene's germline CDR1 is ENHRY and CDR2 SYGVKD. The CDR3 region is CAISEKFQDTGELFF. CDR3 in DNA: TGTGCCATCAGTGAAAAATTCCAGGACACCGGGGAGCTGTTTTTT.

The J gene is TRBJ1-2, the V gene TRBV12-3 or TRBV12-4; 8 nucleotides line up with TRBD1. Germline trimming cut 6 bases from V and 7 bases from J; bases unmatched to any gene: 7. The CDR3 loop spans 13 amino acids. CDR3 sequence (DNA): TGTGCCAGCAGCTGGACAGGGTCGGGTGGCTACACCTTC. Amino acid sequence: CASSWTGSGGYTF.

On this clone itself: Different DNA sequences within this sample yield the same CDR3. This rearrangement joins TRBV18 to TRBJ2-7; D is ambiguous. Germline V lookup: CDR1 KGHSH, CDR2 LQKENI. Trimming took off 6 bases at V and 0 bases at J, with 6 bases between the two ends. The CDR3 loop spans 12 amino acids. CDR3 nucleotides: TGTGCCAGCTCCCCTAGCTCCTACGAGCAGTACTTC. Encoded protein: CASSPSSYEQYF.

The V call is TRBV3-1 (or the pseudogene TRBV3-2), the J call TRBJ1-4; D is unclear. V lost 6 bases and J 0 bases, leaving 5 bases between the germline ends. Germline CDR1 is LGHDT and CDR2 is YNNKEL (reference sequence). The CDR3 runs 13 residues. In DNA form, the CDR3 reads TGTGCCAGCAGTCTTGCAACTAATGAAAAACTGTTTTTT. Translating gives CASSLATNEKLFF.

The chain combines TRBV29-1 with TRBJ2-1; 11 bases line up with TRBD1. The germline V gene has CDR1 SQVTM and CDR2 ANQGSEA. CDR3 size: 14 residues. J was trimmed by 9 bases and V by 2 bases; bases with no gene match: 6. The CDR3 spells CSVERDRGKGEQFF. The CDR3 DNA sequence: TGCAGCGTTGAAAGGGACAGGGGGAAGGGTGAGCAGTTCTTC.

The J gene is TRBJ2-5, the V gene TRBV20-1; TRBD2 matches at 10 bases. The V gene end was trimmed by 3 bases and the J gene end by 5 bases; junction bases not matched to a gene: 6. The CDR3 loop spans 14 amino acids. Germline loops: CDR1 DFQATT, CDR2 SNEGSKA (reference sequence). The CDR3 bases are TGCAGTGCTAGTAAGGGACTAGCGCAGGAGACCCAGTACTTC. It translates to CSASKGLAQETQYF.

The chain has TRBV18 and TRBJ2-3; tentatively, D is TRBD2 (6 bases). V was clipped by 2 bases and J by 2 bases, with 11 bases between them. This CDR3 has 15 amino acids. Per the germline V gene, CDR1 is KGHSH and CDR2 is LQKENI. The CDR3 DNA reads TGTGCCAGCTCACCAGGGGCGGGGAACACAGATACGCAGTATTTT. Residues: CASSPGAGNTDTQYF.

The rearrangement joins TRBV5-1 to TRBJ2-1, with TRBD1 matching over 7 bases. V was pared by 0 bases and J by 0 bases, with 6 bases of the junction left unmatched. The CDR3 covers 17 residues. From germline, CDR1 is SGHRS and CDR2 YFSETQ. The CDR3 reads CASSLAGQVSSYNEQFF. The CDR3 DNA follows: TGCGCCAGCAGCTTGGCCGGACAGGTGAGCTCCTACAATGAGCAGTTCTTC. Using reference TRBV5-1 and TRBJ2-1 for the parts outside the CDR3, the full variable domain is KAGVTQTPRYLIKTRGQQVTLSCSPISGHRSVSWYQQTPGQGLQFLFEYFSETQRNKGNFPGRFSGRQFSNSRSEMNVSTLELGDSALYLCASSLAGQVSSYNEQFFGPGTRLTVL.

The V gene is TRBV15, the J gene TRBJ2-2, with TRBD1 as a possible D gene (5 bases). The V end was cut by 0 bases, the J end by 7 bases, with 12 bases between. CDR1 LNHNV and CDR2 YYDKDF come from the germline V gene (reference sequence). The CDR3 extends over 15 amino acids. The CDR3 loop reads CATSRDAGADGELFF. The CDR3, as DNA: TGTGCCACCAGCAGAGATGCTGGGGCAGACGGGGAGCTGTTTTTT.

The chain is built from TRBV30 and TRBJ2-7; 9 bases line up with TRBD2. J lost 6 bases, V lost 2 bases, and 11 bases had no gene match. This CDR3 is built from 15 residues. Germline values: CDR1 GTSNPN, CDR2 SVGIG (reference sequence). Here the CDR3 DNA reads TGTGCCTGGAGTCCCTCTCTAGCGGGATCGATCGAGCAGTACTTC. Translation: CAWSPSLAGSIEQYF. The full variable domain, its missing parts supplied by reference TRBV30 and TRBJ2-7, is SQTIHQWPATLVQPVGSPLSLECTVEGTSNPNLYWYRQAAGRGLQLLFYSVGIGQISSEVPQNLSASRPQDRQFILSSKKLLLSDSGFYLCAWSPSLAGSIEQYFGPGTRLTVT.

The chain joins TRBV20-1 to TRBJ2-5; 8 nucleotides agree with TRBD1. The germline CDR1 and CDR2 sequences are DFQATT and SNEGSKA (reference sequence). This CDR3 has 11 residues. V was clipped by 5 bases and J by 4 bases; unmatched bases: 0. The CDR3 DNA reads as TGCAGTGCTGACAGGGGAGAGACCCAGTACTTC. Protein: CSADRGETQYF.

The chain joins TRBV30 to TRBJ2-5, with a weak D call TRBD2 (5 bases). The CDR3 is 15 residues long. CDR1 and CDR2 (germline): GTSNPN, SVGIG (reference sequence). Between the trimmed V and J ends, which lost 3 bases and 1 base, there was a span of 15 bases. CDR3 nucleotides: TGTGCCTGGAGATCTTTGGGCGGACTCCAAGAGACCCAGTACTTC. It is translated as CAWRSLGGLQETQYF.

The chain is built from TRBV12-3 or TRBV12-4 and TRBJ1-1; the D is unclear. Trimming cost V 6 bases and J 1 base, with 6 bases left between them. The CDR3 loop spans 12 amino acids. DNA of the CDR3: TGTGCCAGCAGAACAACGAACACTGAAGCTTTCTTT. Its protein product is CASRTTNTEAFF.